The 21 T cell receptor beta chains reported below all come from one sample, sequenced in a study of blood T cell repertoires in COVID-19. The protocol was immunoSEQ multiplex PCR, while the TCRdb copy is restricted to in-frame clones and leaves out a portion. The table shows some 210,000 clones, with around 82% occurring only once. The sample comprised peripheral blood. The origin of the receptors is a man aged 50 to 60 with active or convalescent COVID-19.

The gene calls are TRBV5-4 and TRBJ2-1; 9 bases line up with TRBD1. Germline V gives CDR1 SGHNT, CDR2 YYREEE (reference sequence). The CDR3 loop spans 14 amino acids. Trimming at V came to 4 bases and at J to 8 bases, leaving 7 bases not matched to a gene. The chain's CDR3 is CASSQLDRGDEQFF. CDR3 bases: TGTGCCAGCAGCCAGCTGGACAGGGGCGATGAGCAGTTCTTC. Supplemented by reference TRBV5-4 and TRBJ2-1, the full variable domain reads ETGVTQSPTHLIKTRGQQVTLRCSSQSGHNTVSWYQQALGQGPQFIFQYYREEENGRGNFPPRFSGLQFPNYSSELNVNALELDDSALYLCASSQLDRGDEQFFGPGTRLTVL.

The table lists this clone with a few counts. V and J are TRBV28 and TRBJ1-5; no definite D call. This CDR3 spans 15 amino acids. Per germline, CDR1 MDHEN and CDR2 SYDVKM. Trimming pared 7 bases from V and 7 bases from J, leaving 20 bases between. The DNA for the CDR3 is TGTGCCAGCAATCTAGACGTTGGAGGTACACAGCCCCAGCATTTT. This gives the protein CASNLDVGGTQPQHF.

This chain links TRBV11-2 with TRBJ1-2, with D possibly TRBD1 on 6 matching bases. Germline values: CDR1 SGHAT, CDR2 FQNNGV. Trimming left V 3 bases short and J 5 bases short, with 10 bases between. This CDR3 is built from 13 residues. CDR3 nucleotide sequence: TGTGCCAGCAGCTTCACACAGGGTTATGGCTACACCTTC. It codes for CASSFTQGYGYTF.

The V call is TRBV6-1, the J call TRBJ2-1; TRBD1 matches at 7 bases. Unmatched junction bases numbered 9, after V lost 4 bases and J lost 0 bases. The CDR3 extends over 17 amino acids. CDR1 is MNHNS, CDR2 SASEGT, per germline. The CDR3 region is CASSVGFRDSSYNEQFF. The CDR3, as DNA: TGTGCCAGCAGTGTGGGTTTCCGGGACAGCTCCTACAATGAGCAGTTCTTC.

The chain is built from TRBV6-1 and TRBJ1-2; 9 bases are shared with TRBD1. Germline lookup yields CDR1 MNHNS and CDR2 SASEGT. The CDR3 has 16 residues. Trimming removed 6 bases from V and 0 bases from J; junction bases left unmatched: 8. This CDR3 is CASREPRTGANYGYTF. The CDR3 DNA reads as TGTGCCAGCAGGGAACCTAGGACAGGGGCTAACTATGGCTACACCTTC.

The rearrangement uses TRBV19 and TRBJ1-1; TRBD1 is a possible D gene (5 bases). This CDR3 region has 15 residues. CDR1 is LNHDA and CDR2 is SQIVND in the germline V gene (reference sequence). Trimming pared 7 bases from V and 1 base from J, leaving 16 bases between. CDR3 region: CASNFSPGGNTEAFF. The CDR3 region has the DNA TGTGCCAGTAACTTCTCACCGGGGGGGAACACTGAAGCTTTCTTT.

CDR3 DNA sequence: TGTGCCAGCTCACGGGACAGGGGAGTTGACACTGAAGCTTTCTTT. Encoded protein: CASSRDRGVDTEAFF. The chain is built from TRBV18 and TRBJ1-1, with 10 positions matching TRBD1. J gave up 3 bases and V 4 bases, and 5 bases lay outside the gene matches. Per the germline V gene, CDR1 is KGHSH and CDR2 is LQKENI. CDR3 length: 15 amino acids.

The V call is TRBV6-6, the J call TRBJ2-7, with D perhaps matching TRBD1 (6 bases). Germline V gene sequence: CDR1 MNHNY, CDR2 SVGAGI (reference sequence). The CDR3 sequence is 14 residues long. CDR3 sequence: CARPHPDRPYEQYF. CDR3 nucleotides: TGTGCAAGACCGCACCCGGACAGACCCTACGAGCAGTACTTC.

This chain links TRBV3-1 (or the pseudogene TRBV3-2) with TRBJ2-4; 15 nucleotides line up with TRBD2. With 4 bases clipped from V and 7 bases from J, the junction kept 8 bases outside the gene matches. From germline, CDR1 is LGHDT and CDR2 YNNKEL (reference sequence). The CDR3 loop spans 17 amino acids. CDR3 DNA sequence: TGTGCCAGCAGCCCGGGACTAGCGGGGGGCTCAAGCAACATTCAGTACTTC. Translated, it gives CASSPGLAGGSSNIQYF.

The chain joins TRBV25-1 to TRBJ1-1, with no clear D. The V end lost 3 bases, the J end lost 4 bases, and 3 bases lay between the germline ends. Germline loops: CDR1 MGHDK, CDR2 SYGVNS. The CDR3 is 11 residues long. CDR3 nucleotides: TGTGCCAGCAGTGACAGCACTGAAGCTTTCTTT. The encoded protein is CASSDSTEAFF. The complete variable domain, with remaining parts taken from reference TRBV25-1 and TRBJ1-1, reads EADIYQTPRYLVIGTGKKITLECSQTMGHDKMYWYQQDPGMELHLIHYSYGVNSTEKGDLSSESTVSRIRTEHFPLTLESARPSHTSQYLCASSDSTEAFFGQGTRLTVV.

The chain carries TRBV11-3 and TRBJ2-1; 9 bases line up with TRBD2. CDR1 SGHNT and CDR2 YENEEA come from the germline V gene. The CDR3 has 14 residues. V dropped 5 bases and J dropped 9; count of bases not matched to a gene: 8. The CDR3 DNA is TGTGCCAGCAGCCCGACTGGCGGGGGGGTTGAGCAGTTCTTC. Translation gives CASSPTGGGVEQFF. Full variable domain (rest looked up from reference TRBV11-3 and TRBJ2-1): EAGVVQSPRYKIIEKKQPVAFWCNPISGHNTLYWYLQNLGQGPELLIRYENEEAVDDSQLPKDRFSAERLKGVDSTLKIQPAELGDSAVYLCASSPTGGGVEQFFGPGTRLTVL.

V gene TRBV27 combines with J gene TRBJ2-1; 9 bases map to TRBD2. V trimming: 6 bases; J trimming: 0 bases; junction bases outside the gene matches: 9. This CDR3 region has 17 residues. Germline CDR1 is MNHEY and CDR2 is SMNVEV (reference sequence). The CDR3 sequence is CASSLTSGGSSYNEQFF. CDR3 coding DNA: TGTGCCAGCAGCTTGACTAGCGGAGGAAGCTCCTACAATGAGCAGTTCTTC.

V usage is TRBV30 and J usage is TRBJ2-7; the match to TRBD1 covers 9 bases. V shed 2 bases, J shed 7 bases, and the junction held 3 bases outside the gene matches. The CDR3 has 12 amino acids. Germline CDR1 is GTSNPN and CDR2 is SVGIG (reference sequence). This chain's CDR3 is CAWSWDRDEQYF. The CDR3 bases are TGTGCCTGGAGTTGGGACAGGGATGAGCAGTACTTC.

This clone has a handful of counts. This chain uses TRBV5-1 with TRBJ1-5, with 7 bases matching TRBD1. The J segment lost 4 bases and the V segment lost 3 bases, leaving 4 bases of the junction unmatched. CDR1 is SGHRS, CDR2 YFSETQ, per germline. CDR3 size: 14 residues. The CDR3 loop reads CASSSTGRNQPQHF. The CDR3, as DNA: TGCGCCAGCAGCTCGACAGGGAGGAATCAGCCCCAGCATTTT.

This chain connects TRBV6-4 to TRBJ1-5; D remains unclear. The CDR3 is 13 residues long. Germline V lookup: CDR1 MRHNA, CDR2 SNTAGT. V lost 2 bases, J lost 6 bases, and 8 bases lay in between. CDR3 region: CASSDETGQPQHF. The CDR3 nucleotides are TGTGCCAGCAGTGACGAAACGGGTCAGCCCCAGCATTTT.

This rearrangement joins TRBV3-1 (or the pseudogene TRBV3-2) to TRBJ1-5; 9 positions match TRBD1. The V gene end was trimmed by 1 base and the J gene end by 9 bases; junction bases not matched to a gene: 7. From germline, CDR1 is LGHDT and CDR2 YNNKEL (reference sequence). This CDR3 contains 15 residues. For the CDR3, the DNA is TGTGCCAGCAGCCAAGCCGGGACAGGGTTTCGGCCCCAGCATTTT. Protein sequence: CASSQAGTGFRPQHF.

The V gene is TRBV7-2, the J gene TRBJ1-3, with D unclear. Trimming pared 1 base from V and 4 bases from J, leaving 11 bases between. The CDR3 has 15 amino acids. CDR1 and CDR2 from the germline V gene are SGHTA and FQGNSA. This CDR3 reads CASSLDPGGGNTIYF. In DNA, the CDR3 is TGTGCCAGCAGCTTAGACCCGGGAGGGGGAAACACCATATATTTT.

The V call is TRBV7-8, the J call TRBJ1-5; 10 nucleotides line up with TRBD1. In germline, CDR1 is SGHVS, CDR2 FQNEAQ. Losses at the gene ends were 5 bases for V and 7 bases for J; bases not matched to a gene: 5. There are 14 residues in the CDR3. The CDR3 spells CASSLDRGQQPQHF. For the CDR3, the DNA is TGTGCCAGCAGCCTCGACAGGGGGCAGCAGCCCCAGCATTTT.

The rearrangement joins TRBV6-2 or TRBV6-3 to TRBJ2-3; no definite D call. V was trimmed by 4 bases and J by 0 bases, leaving 17 bases between them. There are 17 residues in the CDR3. From germline, CDR1 is MNHEY and CDR2 SVGEGT. The CDR3 is CASSFLDEVPSTDTQYF. CDR3 nucleotides: TGTGCCAGCAGTTTCCTCGACGAGGTCCCTAGCACAGATACGCAGTATTTT.

The sample holds one count of this clone. The chain combines TRBV7-2 with TRBJ2-4; maybe TRBD1 (5 bases). The CDR3 runs to 12 residues. CDR1 is SGHTA and CDR2 is FQGNSA in the germline V gene. V was trimmed by 4 bases and J by 8 bases, leaving 9 bases between them. CDR3 sequence: CASSSVGDIQYF. Here the CDR3 DNA reads TGTGCCAGCAGCTCCGTAGGGGACATTCAGTACTTC.

V is TRBV5-6 and J is TRBJ2-7; 9 bases line up with TRBD1. Germline-derived CDR1 and CDR2 are SGHDT and YYEEEE. V shed 3 bases and J 5 bases; nucleotides not matched to a gene: 6. This CDR3 has 14 amino acids. The CDR3 DNA reads TGTGCCAGCAGCTCAATCGGGACAGGGAACGAGCAGTACTTC. It yields the protein CASSSIGTGNEQYF.